The 21 T cell receptor beta chains given below trace back to one sample, sequenced in a study of cytomegalovirus exposure and HLA in healthy donors. PCR primers comprised 60 Vbeta and 13 Jbeta primers. The table came from immunoSEQ multiplex PCR; TCRdb's copy has only in-frame clones and leaves some out. The table has fewer than 250,000 clones, 70% to 85% seen once. The sequencing input was PBMCs. Source of these receptors: a man in his forties or fifties in good health and CMV-seropositive.

This clone has a handful of counts. V is TRBV28 and J is TRBJ1-4, with D possibly matching TRBD1 (6 bases). Per the germline V gene, CDR1 is MDHEN and CDR2 is SYDVKM. Trimming took 9 bases from V and 0 from J, leaving 14 bases between them. The CDR3 is 15 residues long. The CDR3 loop is CASQTGITTNEKLFF. The CDR3 nucleotides read TGTGCCAGTCAAACAGGGATCACAACTAATGAAAAACTGTTTTTT.

This rearrangement joins TRBV27 to TRBJ1-1; 7 bases map to TRBD1. The junction had 4 bases not matched to a gene; V was cut back by 5 bases and J by 1 base. CDR1 MNHEY and CDR2 SMNVEV come from the germline V gene (reference sequence). The CDR3 extends over 14 amino acids. The CDR3 DNA is TGTGCCAGCAGTCCCCCAGGGGGGAACACTGAAGCTTTCTTT. Amino acid sequence: CASSPPGGNTEAFF.

The chain uses TRBV4-1 and TRBJ2-5; 7 bases are a match to TRBD2. Germline-derived CDR1 and CDR2 are MGHRA and YSYEKL. The CDR3 sequence is 14 residues long. V lost 0 bases and J lost 7; bases outside the gene matches: 5. CDR3 protein: CASSQDGGRGTQYF. The CDR3 coding sequence is TGCGCCAGCAGCCAAGATGGGGGGAGGGGGACCCAGTACTTC.

This clone was counted once. V and J are TRBV28 and TRBJ2-2; 9 bases are a match to TRBD2. Germline values: CDR1 MDHEN, CDR2 SYDVKM. This CDR3 is built from 17 residues. V dropped 1 base and J dropped 7; count of bases not matched to a gene: 10. For the CDR3, the DNA is TGTGCCAGCAGTTTATTAGCTAGCGGGGTTACGGTCGGGGAGCTGTTTTTT. Translating it yields CASSLLASGVTVGELFF.

This rearrangement joins TRBV28 to TRBJ2-2; D remains ambiguous. The CDR3 is 11 residues long. V was trimmed by 2 bases and J by 8 bases, leaving 3 bases between them. Germline CDR1 MDHEN, CDR2 SYDVKM. CDR3 bases: TGTGCCAGCAGTTTAGTAGGGGAGCTGTTTTTT. It translates to CASSLVGELFF.

The chain carries TRBV20-1 and TRBJ1-1; D is undetermined. This CDR3 comprises 11 residues. In germline, CDR1 is DFQATT, CDR2 SNEGSKA (reference sequence). Trimming left V 6 bases short and J 4 bases short, with 9 bases between. For the CDR3, the DNA is TGCAGTGCGGAGGGCAGCACTGAAGCTTTCTTT. This translates into CSAEGSTEAFF.

The gene calls are TRBV28 and TRBJ2-5, with a weak D call TRBD2 (5 bases). This CDR3 region has 15 residues. Germline-derived CDR1 and CDR2 are MDHEN and SYDVKM. V was trimmed by 7 bases and J by 7 bases, leaving 22 bases between them. The CDR3 region is CASKVSESSEGTQYF. In nucleotides, the CDR3 is TGTGCCAGCAAGGTCTCGGAGTCATCAGAGGGGACCCAGTACTTC.

V usage is TRBV5-6 and J usage is TRBJ2-7; 7 positions match TRBD1. This CDR3 has 12 amino acids. Germline lookup yields CDR1 SGHDT and CDR2 YYEEEE. V lost 5 bases to trimming and J lost 12 bases; unmatched junction nucleotides: 11. The CDR3 region is CASRQYRGGWYF. The CDR3 DNA reads as TGTGCCAGCAGACAATACAGGGGCGGTTGGTACTTC. Full variable domain (outside the CDR3, taken from reference TRBV5-6 and TRBJ2-7): DAGVTQSPTHLIKTRGQQVTLRCSPKSGHDTVSWYQQALGQGPQFIFQYYEEEERQRGNFPDRFSGHQFPNYSSELNVNALLLGDSALYLCASRQYRGGWYFGPGTRLTVT.

The chain employs TRBV28 and TRBJ2-3, with 13 bases that match TRBD2. Germline V gene data show CDR1 as MDHEN and CDR2 as SYDVKM. The CDR3 spans 17 residues. V lost 3 bases to trimming and J lost 2 bases; unmatched junction nucleotides: 5. Here the CDR3 DNA reads TGTGCCAGCAGTTTTAGACTAGCGGGAGGATACACAGATACGCAGTATTTT. Residues: CASSFRLAGGYTDTQYF.

V usage is TRBV6-1 and J usage is TRBJ2-1; D is possibly TRBD1 (6 bases). CDR1 and CDR2 from the germline V gene are MNHNS and SASEGT. Trimming took 7 bases from V and 3 from J, leaving 16 bases between them. The length of the CDR3 is 15 residues. The CDR3 DNA reads as TGTGCCAGCAACACCCTGGGGGCACACTACAATGAGCAGTTCTTC. This sequence encodes CASNTLGAHYNEQFF.

The V call is TRBV6-6, the J call TRBJ1-2; possibly TRBD1 for D (6 bases). Between the trimmed V and J ends, which lost 6 bases and 5 bases, there was a span of 19 bases. CDR3 length: 15 amino acids. The germline V gene encodes CDR1 MNHNY and CDR2 SVGAGI (reference sequence). The CDR3 loop is CASSKANRAPYGYTF. The DNA for the CDR3 is TGTGCCAGCAGCAAGGCGAACAGGGCCCCTTATGGCTACACCTTC.

The gene calls are TRBV11-3 and TRBJ2-3, with 10 bases fitting TRBD1. CDR3 length equals 18 residues. Germline-derived CDR1 and CDR2 are SGHNT and YENEEA. Unmatched junction bases numbered 12, after V lost 1 base and J lost 5 bases. The DNA of the CDR3 is TGTGCCAGCAGCTTAGGTTTGGGGACAGGGGATGTTCTAGATACGCAGTATTTT. As protein: CASSLGLGTGDVLDTQYF.

The gene calls are TRBV7-2 and TRBJ1-5, with TRBD1 identical over 10 bases. The J segment lost 5 bases and the V segment lost 5 bases, leaving 3 bases of the junction unmatched. Germline V CDR1 and CDR2: SGHTA, FQGNSA. The CDR3 contains 14 residues. CDR3 amino acids: CASSRTGGYQPQHF. For the CDR3, the DNA is TGTGCCAGCAGCCGGACAGGGGGATATCAGCCCCAGCATTTT.

The chain carries TRBV5-1 and TRBJ2-5; 15 bases align to TRBD2. The CDR3 is 16 amino acids. V lost 4 bases and J lost 3; bases outside the gene matches: 4. CDR1 and CDR2 (germline): SGHRS, YFSETQ. The CDR3 DNA is TGCGCCAGCAGCACGGGACTAGCGGGGGGCAAAGAGACCCAGTACTTC. Its translation is CASSTGLAGGKETQYF.

The CDR3 region has the DNA TGTGCCAGCAGCTACAGGGGTGGGACTGAAGCTTTCTTT. Its protein product is CASSYRGGTEAFF. The rearrangement joins TRBV28 to TRBJ1-1; TRBD1 matches 7 bases. Germline-derived CDR1 and CDR2 are MDHEN and SYDVKM. CDR3 size: 13 residues. V was clipped by 6 bases and J by 5 bases; unmatched bases: 6.

The V call is TRBV14, the J call TRBJ2-7, with 10 bases fitting TRBD1. The CDR3 covers 15 residues. Per germline, CDR1 SGHDN and CDR2 FVKESK. Trimming cost V 5 bases and J 4 bases; bases outside gene matches: 8. CDR3 DNA sequence: TGTGCCAGCAGCGACCGGGACAGGGGAATTTACGAGCAGTACTTC. Amino acid sequence: CASSDRDRGIYEQYF.

The chain links TRBV15 to TRBJ2-1, with D perhaps TRBD2 (5 bases). Germline V CDR1 and CDR2: LNHNV, YYDKDF (reference sequence). The CDR3 spans 18 residues. V was clipped by 0 bases and J by 5 bases, with 20 bases between them. CDR3 region: CATSRDPGGPAGHNEQFF. CDR3 DNA: TGTGCCACCAGCAGAGATCCCGGCGGGCCGGCTGGGCACAATGAGCAGTTCTTC.

This clone was recorded only once. This sequence joins TRBV7-9 and TRBJ2-1; 9 bases map to TRBD2. The CDR3 has 13 amino acids. Per the germline V gene, CDR1 is SEHNR and CDR2 is FQNEAQ (reference sequence). The CDR3 is CASGSGRDNEQFF. The CDR3 bases are TGTGCTAGCGGGAGTGGGAGGGACAATGAGCAGTTCTTC.

The CDR3 DNA sequence: TGTGCCAGCAGTTTTTCGAGCGGGAGTGCCTACGAGCAGTACTTC. Its translation: CASSFSSGSAYEQYF. V is TRBV28 and J is TRBJ2-7, with 8 bases fitting TRBD2. The CDR3 loop spans 15 amino acids. The V gene's germline CDR1 is MDHEN and CDR2 SYDVKM. The V segment lost 3 bases and the J segment 2 bases; nucleotides outside the gene matches: 6.

The chain employs TRBV12-5 and TRBJ1-5; D remains unclear. Germline CDR1 is LGHNT and CDR2 is FRNRAP. The V and J ends lost 3 bases and 4 bases respectively, with 7 bases between them. This CDR3 comprises 13 residues. The CDR3 DNA reads TGTGCTAGTGGTTTTGGAGAGAATCAGCCCCAGCATTTT. It codes for CASGFGENQPQHF.

The chain joins TRBV9 to TRBJ1-3, with D maybe TRBD1 (6 bases). Trimming shortened V by 4 bases and J by 1 base, and 9 bases separated the two germline ends. The CDR3 consists of 14 residues. Per germline, CDR1 SGDLS and CDR2 YYNGEE. CDR3 amino acids: CASSPQGSGNTIYF. The CDR3 nucleotides read TGTGCCAGCAGCCCCCAGGGGTCTGGAAACACCATATATTTT.